These 25 T cell receptor beta chains came from one sample sequenced in a study of CD8 T cells in Susac syndrome. Reverse transcription of 0.5 to 1 ug RNA was performed with random hexamers. TCRdb ran MiXCR on the immunoSEQ multiplex PCR reads and lists one entry per CDR3 protein. The sample lists about 250,000 distinct CDR3 sequences, 93% occurring once. The specimen sequenced was CD4+ T cells from PBMCs. The receptor source for this set is a human donor with multiple sclerosis.

The V and J genes are TRBV28 and TRBJ1-4, with no clear D. Germline assignment: CDR1 MDHEN and CDR2 SYDVKM. The CDR3 runs to 14 residues. Trimming removed 0 bases from V and 2 bases from J, with 4 bases in between. The CDR3: CASSLWVTNEKLFF. The CDR3 DNA follows: TGTGCCAGCAGTTTATGGGTGACTAATGAAAAACTGTTTTTT.

DNA of the CDR3: TGTGCCAGCAGCCAAGATTCCCTACGAGGGGGCGCAAGCTATGGCTACACCTTC. Protein product: CASSQDSLRGGASYGYTF. The chain carries TRBV3-1 and TRBJ1-2; 7 nucleotides agree with TRBD1. The junction had 14 bases not matched to a gene; V was cut back by 0 bases and J by 4 bases. CDR1 and CDR2 (germline): LGHDT, YNNKEL (reference sequence). The CDR3 has 18 residues.

Here the CDR3 reads CASSPGQGRSNQPQHF. CDR3 nucleotide sequence: TGCGCCAGCAGCCCGGGACAGGGAAGGAGCAATCAGCCCCAGCATTTT. This rearrangement joins TRBV5-1 to TRBJ1-5; 9 bases fit TRBD1. The germline CDR1 and CDR2 sequences are SGHRS and YFSETQ. Trimming at V came to 4 bases and at J to 1 base, leaving 6 bases not matched to a gene. CDR3 length: 16 amino acids.

The CDR3 region has the DNA TGCAGTGCTAGAGCCGCGGACAGGGTAGTGTCACCCCTCCACTTT. This gives the protein CSARAADRVVSPLHF. This sequence joins TRBV20-1 and TRBJ1-6, with 8 bases fitting TRBD1. Unmatched junction bases numbered 9, after V lost 1 base and J lost 10 bases. The CDR3 has 15 amino acids. In germline, CDR1 is DFQATT, CDR2 SNEGSKA (reference sequence).

The chain links TRBV19 to TRBJ1-3, with D possibly being TRBD1 (5 bases). The length of the CDR3 is 21 residues. The V end lost 5 bases, the J end lost 4 bases, and 33 bases lay between the germline ends. From germline, CDR1 is LNHDA and CDR2 SQIVND (reference sequence). The CDR3 loop reads CASSPTRGGRGPGRLGNTIYF. The DNA of the CDR3 is TGTGCCAGTAGTCCGACCCGGGGAGGCCGGGGCCCCGGTCGACTGGGAAACACCATATATTTT. Full variable domain (remainder filled in from reference TRBV19 and TRBJ1-3): DGGITQSPKYLFRKEGQNVTLSCEQNLNHDAMYWYRQDPGQGLRLIYYSQIVNDFQKGDIAEGYSVSREKKESFPLTVTSAQKNPTAFYLCASSPTRGGRGPGRLGNTIYFGEGSWLTVV.

V is TRBV24-1 and J is TRBJ2-5, with D perhaps matching TRBD1 (5 bases). Trimming pared 3 bases from V and 5 bases from J, leaving 9 bases between. The germline CDR1 and CDR2 sequences are KGHDR and SFDVKD. CDR3 length: 13 amino acids. In DNA form, the CDR3 reads TGTGCCACCAGTGATGGGGCCACGGAGACCCAGTACTTC. It is translated as CATSDGATETQYF.

The CDR3 here is CASSLPRTYGAFF. Here the CDR3 DNA reads TGTGCCAGCAGCTTACCTCGGACATACGGAGCTTTCTTT. The chain couples TRBV11-3 to TRBJ1-1; a weak D match, TRBD1 (5 bases). V was trimmed by 2 bases and J by 10 bases, leaving 14 bases between them. Germline values: CDR1 SGHNT, CDR2 YENEEA. The CDR3 runs 13 residues.

The V and J genes are TRBV14 and TRBJ1-4; 8 nucleotides match TRBD1. CDR1 SGHDN and CDR2 FVKESK come from the germline V gene. V trimming: 4 bases; J trimming: 15 bases; junction bases outside the gene matches: 10. The CDR3 is made up of 13 amino acids. The CDR3 loop reads CASSPRTGTRVFF. The CDR3 nucleotides read TGTGCCAGCAGCCCCCGGACAGGGACTCGTGTGTTTTTT.

This chain links TRBV4-1 with TRBJ1-2, with D perhaps TRBD1 (6 bases). The V end was cut by 0 bases, the J end by 6 bases, with 17 bases between. The germline gives CDR1 MGHRA, CDR2 YSYEKL. The CDR3 is 16 residues long. The CDR3 reads CASSQEGGRGGNGYTF. CDR3 sequence (DNA): TGCGCCAGCAGCCAAGAAGGGGGAAGGGGAGGGAATGGCTACACCTTC.

This clonotype was found once. This chain links TRBV20-1 with TRBJ2-6, with TRBD2 identical over 15 bases. Per germline, CDR1 DFQATT and CDR2 SNEGSKA (reference sequence). The J segment lost 2 bases and the V segment lost 3 bases, leaving 8 bases of the junction unmatched. The CDR3 extends over 19 amino acids. Here the CDR3 reads CSARSTGLAGGTGANVLTF. The CDR3 DNA is TGCAGTGCTAGGTCTACGGGACTAGCGGGGGGAACTGGGGCCAACGTCCTGACTTTC.

The CDR3 DNA reads as TGCGCCAGCAGCCCCCGCGGGGGAGGCAGGGAGAACACTGAAGCTTTCTTT. Translated: CASSPRGGGRENTEAFF. The chain is built from TRBV4-1 and TRBJ1-1; D is possibly TRBD1 (5 bases). CDR3 length: 17 amino acids. Per germline, CDR1 MGHRA and CDR2 YSYEKL. V was clipped by 4 bases and J by 1 base, with 19 bases between them.

The J gene is TRBJ2-7, the V gene TRBV4-1, with 9 bases identical to TRBD2. CDR1 is MGHRA, CDR2 YSYEKL, per germline. Losses at the gene ends were 3 bases for V and 6 bases for J; bases not matched to a gene: 9. The CDR3 has 15 residues. The CDR3 reads CASSHGLALFGEQYF. The DNA of the CDR3 is TGCGCCAGCAGCCACGGACTAGCGTTGTTTGGCGAGCAGTACTTC.

V and J are TRBV13 and TRBJ2-3; TRBD2 matches at 9 bases. V shed 5 bases, J shed 4 bases, and the junction held 10 bases outside the gene matches. In germline, CDR1 is PRHDT, CDR2 FYEKMQ (reference sequence). There are 16 residues in the CDR3. The CDR3 bases are TGTGCCAGCAGCCCCCGGCTAGCGGGAATTTCAGATACGCAGTATTTT. Protein: CASSPRLAGISDTQYF.

The CDR3, as DNA: TGTGCCAGCAGTTATAGAGGAGCGGGGCCTTACAATGAGCAGTTCTTC. Translating it yields CASSYRGAGPYNEQFF. The chain is built from TRBV6-5 and TRBJ2-1, with 7 nucleotides matching TRBD2. Unmatched junction bases numbered 9, after V lost 3 bases and J lost 4 bases. CDR1 MNHEY and CDR2 SVGAGI come from the germline V gene. This CDR3 has 16 amino acids.

The chain employs TRBV9 and TRBJ1-5, with TRBD1 matching 7 bases. From germline, CDR1 is SGDLS and CDR2 YYNGEE. V lost 2 bases to trimming and J lost 4 bases; unmatched junction nucleotides: 6. The CDR3 extends over 15 amino acids. CDR3 bases: TGTGCCAGCAGCGTCACCGGGACAGCTAATCAGCCCCAGCATTTT. It specifies CASSVTGTANQPQHF.

The chain recombines TRBV7-9 with TRBJ1-4, with D possibly matching TRBD1 (6 bases). Germline V CDR1 and CDR2: SEHNR, FQNEAQ (reference sequence). The CDR3 extends over 13 amino acids. V shed 8 bases and J shed 3 bases, with 10 bases lying between them. CDR3 in amino acids: CASGNRANEKLFF. The CDR3 coding sequence is TGTGCCAGCGGGAACAGGGCTAATGAAAAACTGTTTTTT. The full variable domain, in which reference TRBV7-9 and TRBJ1-4 provide the parts outside the CDR3, is DTGVSQNPRHKITKRGQNVTFRCDPISEHNRLYWYRQTLGQGPEFLTYFQNEAQLEKSRLLSDRFSAERPKGSFSTLEIQRTEQGDSAMYLCASGNRANEKLFFGSGTQLSVL.

This clonotype has a handful of counts. The gene calls are TRBV6-1 and TRBJ2-1, with D unresolved. Per the germline V gene, CDR1 is MNHNS and CDR2 is SASEGT. V was trimmed by 6 bases and J by 5 bases, leaving 5 bases between them. This CDR3 is 11 amino acids long. The CDR3 is CASSRDNEQFF. The CDR3 DNA reads as TGTGCCAGCAGCCGGGACAATGAGCAGTTCTTC.

The chain recombines TRBV9 with TRBJ1-3; unclear D gene. The germline CDR1 and CDR2 sequences are SGDLS and YYNGEE. The CDR3 totals 14 residues. V was trimmed by 1 base and J by 4 bases, leaving 9 bases between them. CDR3 in amino acids: CASSVSVQGNTIYF. The CDR3 DNA is TGTGCCAGCAGCGTATCGGTACAGGGAAACACCATATATTTT.

This chain connects TRBV10-3 to TRBJ2-1; 7 nucleotides match TRBD2. Germline V gene lookup returns CDR1 ENHRY and CDR2 SYGVKD. Trimming cost V 10 bases and J 0 bases; bases outside gene matches: 6. The CDR3 extends over 14 amino acids. CDR3 sequence (DNA): TGTGCCACGGATAGCGGGCCCTCCTACAATGAGCAGTTCTTC. Translated, it gives CATDSGPSYNEQFF.

CDR3 sequence (DNA): TGTGCCAGCAGTTATAGGACAATGACGCAGTTCTTC. Amino acid sequence: CASSYRTMTQFF. The chain uses TRBV28 and TRBJ2-1, with a possible D match to TRBD1 (5 bases). Between the trimmed V and J ends, which lost 4 bases and 12 bases, there was a span of 13 bases. Germline loops: CDR1 MDHEN, CDR2 SYDVKM. CDR3 length: 12 residues.

V usage is TRBV24-1 and J usage is TRBJ1-1; 8 bases map to TRBD1. This CDR3 has 14 residues. Losses at the gene ends were 4 bases for V and 4 bases for J; bases not matched to a gene: 4. The V gene's germline CDR1 is KGHDR and CDR2 SFDVKD. The CDR3 DNA reads as TGTGCCACCAGTGACCCCGGACAGGGCACTGAAGCTTTCTTT. Translation: CATSDPGQGTEAFF.

The chain joins TRBV11-2 to TRBJ2-3, with a tentative D call TRBD1 (6 bases). Deletions cut 3 bases from V and 5 bases from J, with 18 bases between. CDR3 length equals 16 residues. Per the germline V gene, CDR1 is SGHAT and CDR2 is FQNNGV. The DNA for the CDR3 is TGTGCCAGCAGCTTCGTGGGACATGAGGTGGGAGATACGCAGTATTTT. Residues: CASSFVGHEVGDTQYF.

The chain has TRBV3-1 and TRBJ2-5, with D unresolved. From germline, CDR1 is LGHDT and CDR2 YNNKEL (reference sequence). V lost 2 bases and J 5 bases, leaving 12 bases between the germline ends. The CDR3 extends over 14 amino acids. CDR3 protein: CASSQQVGWETQYF. DNA of the CDR3: TGTGCCAGCAGCCAACAAGTGGGGTGGGAGACCCAGTACTTC.

The V gene is TRBV5-1, the J gene TRBJ1-3, with D perhaps TRBD1 (6 bases). V dropped 3 bases and J dropped 2 bases, with 15 bases sitting between them. CDR3 length: 16 amino acids. Germline CDR1 SGHRS, CDR2 YFSETQ. CDR3 in amino acids: CASSSAGTTAGNTIYF. The CDR3 bases are TGCGCCAGCAGCTCGGCCGGGACAACCGCTGGAAACACCATATATTTT.

The chain has TRBV3-1 and TRBJ2-1, with 7 nucleotides matching TRBD1. V shed 0 bases and J 10 bases; nucleotides not matched to a gene: 9. Germline CDR1 reads LGHDT; CDR2 reads YNNKEL (reference sequence). The CDR3 has 15 residues. CDR3 in amino acids: CASSQDPTGVREQFF. For the CDR3, the DNA is TGTGCCAGCAGCCAAGATCCTACAGGGGTCCGAGAGCAGTTCTTC.